The entry that follows covers one T cell receptor (beta chain) sequence. Libraries were prepared by immunoSEQ multiplex PCR; TCRdb keeps only in-frame clonotypes and omits some of them. The sample records 2 million to 2.5 million clones, approximately 95% being singletons. The record originates from a study of shared clonotypes between healthy human individuals. The sequence came from a man aged 18 to 30 in good health. Some clones in this sample may be carry-over from other donors' samples. The source material was naive CD4+ T cells from PBMCs. Subset of the sample: CD45RA+ positively selected.

The CDR3 spells CASSPRRPDTDTQYF. Written as DNA, the CDR3 is TGTGCCAGCAGTCCCCGGCGGCCAGACACAGATACGCAGTATTTT. The rearrangement uses TRBV6-1 and TRBJ2-3; D is undetermined. Between the trimmed V and J ends, which lost 5 bases and 2 bases, there was a span of 14 bases. The CDR3 length is 15 residues. Germline V CDR1 and CDR2: MNHNS, SASEGT.